The T cell receptor (beta chain) described here comes from a study of CD8 T cells in Susac syndrome. General study results and limits: In TEMRA cells and active patients, CD8+ clonal expansion in Susac reached its peak. Within total CD8+ repertoires, around 15 Susac-specific public clones were found, and within CD8+ TEMRA repertoires, four or five.

CDR1 DFQATT and CDR2 SNEGSKA come from the germline V gene (reference sequence). Trimming at V came to 6 bases and at J to 5 bases, leaving 8 bases not matched to a gene. This CDR3 is 15 amino acids long. RNA in amounts of roughly 0.5 to 1 ug was reverse transcribed with random hexamers. TCR beta CDR3 was amplified by immunoSEQ multiplex PCR. This amplification extended across 54 Vbeta and 13 Jbeta segments. TCRdb called the immunoSEQ multiplex PCR reads again in MiXCR, with one record for every CDR3 protein. The profile covers some 75,000 distinct CDR3 sequences, with 80% to 95% appearing a single time and more than 0.4% taken by the ten largest. In the case of this clonotype: Its cognate antigen is unknown.

Patients having Susac syndrome satisfied recently defined diagnostic criteria for definite or probable disease. This chain joins TRBV20-1 and TRBJ2-7, with TRBD2 identical over 15 bases. The clonotype comes from a human donor with Susac syndrome. The sequenced material came from CD8+ T cells from PBMCs. The CDR3 loop is CSARTSGRANDEQYF. CDR3 sequence (DNA): TGCAGTGCAAGGACTAGCGGGAGGGCCAACGACGAGCAGTACTTC.